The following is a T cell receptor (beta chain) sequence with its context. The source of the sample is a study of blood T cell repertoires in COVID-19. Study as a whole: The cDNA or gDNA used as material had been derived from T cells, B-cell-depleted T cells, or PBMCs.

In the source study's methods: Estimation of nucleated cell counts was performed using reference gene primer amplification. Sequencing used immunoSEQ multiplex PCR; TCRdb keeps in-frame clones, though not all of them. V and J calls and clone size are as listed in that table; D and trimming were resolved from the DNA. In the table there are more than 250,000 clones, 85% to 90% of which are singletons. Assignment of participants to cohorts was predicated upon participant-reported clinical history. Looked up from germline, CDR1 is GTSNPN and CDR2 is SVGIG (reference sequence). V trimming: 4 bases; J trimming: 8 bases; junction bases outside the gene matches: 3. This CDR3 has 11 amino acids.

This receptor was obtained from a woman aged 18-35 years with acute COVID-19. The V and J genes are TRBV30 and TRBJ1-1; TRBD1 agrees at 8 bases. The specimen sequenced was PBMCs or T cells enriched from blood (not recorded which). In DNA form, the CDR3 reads TGTGCCTGGACACGACAGGGGGAAGCTTTCTTT. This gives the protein CAWTRQGEAFF.